This is a list of T cell receptor beta chains from one sample in a study of blood T cell repertoires in COVID-19. Sequencing used immunoSEQ multiplex PCR; TCRdb keeps in-frame clones, though not all of them. The sample holds 40,000 to 55,000 clones, about nine tenths seen once. Sample: peripheral blood. The receptors come from a man between 50 and 59 years old with active COVID-19. Both conserved end residues are part of each CDR3. Fields, in order: D gene, V gene, clone size, J gene, CDR3 length, CDR3 protein, CDR3 DNA. The D gene is left open where the match is weak. Rows give clone size only sometimes, using once, few, many, or a class for an expanded clone.

.	TRBV5-1	.	TRBJ2-7	15	CASSLMADTPGEQYF	TGCGCCAGCAGCTTGATGGCGGATACCCCTGGGGAGCAGTACTTC
.	TRBV5-1	.	TRBJ1-4	14	CASSLREPAEKLFF	TGCGCCAGCAGCTTGAGAGAGCCCGCTGAAAAACTGTTTTTT
TRBD1	TRBV18	.	TRBJ2-3	15	CASSPGTALTDTQYF	TGTGCCAGCTCACCTGGGACAGCTTTAACAGATACGCAGTATTTT
TRBD1	TRBV28	.	TRBJ2-5	14	CASSWDRTQETQYF	TGTGCCAGCAGTTGGGACAGGACACAAGAGACCCAGTACTTC
.	TRBV5-1	.	TRBJ2-2	16	CASSSLAVGDTGELFF	TGCGCCAGCAGCTCATTAGCGGTGGGGGACACCGGGGAGCTGTTTTTT
.	TRBV30	.	TRBJ1-1	13	CASTWAGNTEAFF	TGTGCCTCCACTTGGGCAGGGAACACTGAAGCTTTCTTT
TRBD1	TRBV7-6	.	TRBJ1-5	14	CASSQGAGNQPQHF	TGTGCCAGCAGCCAGGGGGCTGGCAATCAGCCCCAGCATTTT
.	TRBV3-1/TRBV3-2	.	TRBJ2-1	14	CASTTTITTNEQFF	TGTGCCAGCACCACGACTATCACTACCAATGAGCAGTTCTTC
TRBD1	TRBV7-2	.	TRBJ1-2	18	CASSVPGQGHLMAGGYTF	TGTGCCAGCAGCGTACCGGGACAGGGCCACCTTATGGCGGGTGGCTACACCTTC
TRBD2	TRBV5-8	once	TRBJ2-1	15	CASSLVLAGYNEQFF	TGTGCCAGCAGCTTGGTTCTAGCGGGGTACAATGAGCAGTTCTTC